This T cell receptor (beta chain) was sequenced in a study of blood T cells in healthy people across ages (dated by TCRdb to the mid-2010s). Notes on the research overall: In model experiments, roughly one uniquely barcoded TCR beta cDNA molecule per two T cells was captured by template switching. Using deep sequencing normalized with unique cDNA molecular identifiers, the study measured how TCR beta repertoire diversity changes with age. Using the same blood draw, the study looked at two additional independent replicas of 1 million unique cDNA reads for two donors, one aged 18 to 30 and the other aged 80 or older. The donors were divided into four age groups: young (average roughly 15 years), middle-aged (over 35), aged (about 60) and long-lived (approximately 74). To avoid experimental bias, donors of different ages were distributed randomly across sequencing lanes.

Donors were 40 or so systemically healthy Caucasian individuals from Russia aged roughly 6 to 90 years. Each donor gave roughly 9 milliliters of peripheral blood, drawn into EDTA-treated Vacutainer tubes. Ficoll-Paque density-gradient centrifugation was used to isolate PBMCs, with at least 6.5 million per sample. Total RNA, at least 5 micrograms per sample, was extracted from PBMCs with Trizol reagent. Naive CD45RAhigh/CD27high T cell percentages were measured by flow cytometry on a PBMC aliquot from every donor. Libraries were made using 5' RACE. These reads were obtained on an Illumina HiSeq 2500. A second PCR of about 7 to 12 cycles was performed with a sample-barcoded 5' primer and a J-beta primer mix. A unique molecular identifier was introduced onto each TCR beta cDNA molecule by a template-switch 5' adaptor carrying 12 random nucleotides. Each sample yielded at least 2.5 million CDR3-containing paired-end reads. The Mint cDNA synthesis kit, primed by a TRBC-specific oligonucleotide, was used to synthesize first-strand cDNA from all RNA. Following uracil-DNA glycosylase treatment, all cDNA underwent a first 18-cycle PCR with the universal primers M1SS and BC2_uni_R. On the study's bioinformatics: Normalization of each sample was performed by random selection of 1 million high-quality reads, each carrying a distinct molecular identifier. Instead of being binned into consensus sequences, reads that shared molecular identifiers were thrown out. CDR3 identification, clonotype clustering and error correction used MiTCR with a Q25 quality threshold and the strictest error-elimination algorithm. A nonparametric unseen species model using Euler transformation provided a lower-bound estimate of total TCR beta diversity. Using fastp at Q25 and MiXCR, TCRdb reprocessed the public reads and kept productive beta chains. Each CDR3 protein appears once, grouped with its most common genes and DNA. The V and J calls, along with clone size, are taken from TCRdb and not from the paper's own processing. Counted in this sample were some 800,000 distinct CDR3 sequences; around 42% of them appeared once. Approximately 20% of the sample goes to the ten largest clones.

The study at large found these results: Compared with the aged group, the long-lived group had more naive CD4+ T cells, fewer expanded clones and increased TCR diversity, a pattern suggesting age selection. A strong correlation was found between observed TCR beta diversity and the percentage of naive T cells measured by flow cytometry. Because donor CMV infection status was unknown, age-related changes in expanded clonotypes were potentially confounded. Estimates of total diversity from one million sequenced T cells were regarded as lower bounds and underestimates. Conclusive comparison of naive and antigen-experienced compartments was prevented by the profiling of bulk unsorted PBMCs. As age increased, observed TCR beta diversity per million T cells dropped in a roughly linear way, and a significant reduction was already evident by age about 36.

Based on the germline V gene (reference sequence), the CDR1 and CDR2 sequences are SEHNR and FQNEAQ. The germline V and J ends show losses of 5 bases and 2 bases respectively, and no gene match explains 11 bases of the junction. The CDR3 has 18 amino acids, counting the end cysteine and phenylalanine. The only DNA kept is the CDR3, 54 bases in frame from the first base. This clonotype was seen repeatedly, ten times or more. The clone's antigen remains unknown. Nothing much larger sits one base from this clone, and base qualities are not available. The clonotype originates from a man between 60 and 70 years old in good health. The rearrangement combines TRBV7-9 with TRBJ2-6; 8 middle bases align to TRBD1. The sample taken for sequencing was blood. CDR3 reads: CASSPRTGWMTGANVLTF. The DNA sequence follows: TGTGCCAGCAGCCCGAGGACAGGGTGGATGACTGGGGCCAACGTCCTGACTTTC.